This entry describes one TCR beta chain. Antigen: not known. The sample originates from a study of Ad26.COV2.S vaccination and SARS-CoV-2 variants. At the level of the study: In the COV1001 trial, the donor was in the Ad26.COV2.S arm.

CDR1 is LGHNA, CDR2 YSLEER, per germline. The CDR3 has 16 amino acids. With V trimmed by 2 bases and J by 6 bases, 7 bases remained unmatched. As for treatment: over 15 received Ad26.COV2.S at low or high dose, single or two shots; several received placebo; per-sample allocation not given. Following the first vaccine or placebo injection, samples were taken on day 63. As its vector, the vaccine had Ad26, which expressed Wuhan-strain SARS-CoV-2 spike. Profiling relied on immunoSEQ multiplex PCR, and the TCRdb table lists in-frame clones only, not all of them. The table records a few hundred thousand clones, 90% of them present only once. Study-level results: In TCR breadth and depth analyses, total T cell responses may have been underestimated.

The sample consisted of peripheral blood, taken in a trial of Ad26.COV2.S vaccine versus placebo. The rearrangement joins TRBV4-3 to TRBJ2-3; 11 bases fit TRBD2. The TCR comes from a person between 18 and 60 years old who received the Ad26.COV2.S COVID-19 vaccine or a placebo. The CDR3 DNA sequence: TGCGCCAGCAGCCAACTACTAGCGGGGGTTTTGGATACGCAGTATTTT. Translated, it gives CASSQLLAGVLDTQYF.